The sequence of this TCR beta chain was determined in a study of regulatory T cells in long-lasting Graves disease. Background on the study: Persistent Graves' disease meant over 5 years of antithyroid drugs with positive TSH receptor antibodies. The study, taken as a whole, reports: Repertoires from persistent disease leaned toward TRBV28, TRBJ1-2 and TRBJ2-5. TCR diversity was lower in persistent Graves' patients (versus newly diagnosed ones).

In this sample, this clonotype turned up many times. The antigen remains undetermined. From germline, CDR1 is SGHKS and CDR2 YYEKEE (reference sequence). This CDR3 contains 12 residues. Trimming shortened V by 0 bases and J by 11 bases, and 11 bases separated the two germline ends. Arm-PCR of CDR3 regions with iRepertoire HTBI primers generated TCR beta libraries. Each CDR3 protein is one row after TCRdb ran MiXCR on the multiplex PCR reads. The sample yields about 430,000 distinct CDR3 sequences, 21% seen once. This sample's time point: persistent/refractory GD, antithyroid drugs over 5 years with positive TRAb. PBMC-derived RNA was used for the TCR library. An endocrinology department in Xi'an, China, recruited the patients.

This TCR derives from a female donor with Graves disease. The specimen comprised peripheral blood mononuclear cells (PBMCs), sampled when the disease was refractory, from a patient treated with antithyroid drugs. V is TRBV5-5 and J is TRBJ1-1, with D possibly being TRBD1 (6 bases). The CDR3 DNA follows: TGTGCCAGCAGCTTGGAGGGGGGAGGGGCTTTCTTT. Protein product: CASSLEGGGAFF.